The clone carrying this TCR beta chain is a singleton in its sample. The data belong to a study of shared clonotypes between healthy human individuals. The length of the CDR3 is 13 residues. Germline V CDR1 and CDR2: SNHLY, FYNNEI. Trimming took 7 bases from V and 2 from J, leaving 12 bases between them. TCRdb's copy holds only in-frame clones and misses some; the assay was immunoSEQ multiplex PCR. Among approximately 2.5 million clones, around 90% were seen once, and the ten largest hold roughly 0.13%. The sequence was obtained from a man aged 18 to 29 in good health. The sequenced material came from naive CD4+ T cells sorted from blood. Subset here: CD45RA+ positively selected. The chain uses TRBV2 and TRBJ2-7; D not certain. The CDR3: CASMDLSPYEQYF. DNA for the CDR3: TGTGCCAGCATGGATCTCAGTCCCTACGAGCAGTACTTC.